The next 9 T cell receptor beta chains were all read from a single sample in a study of T-cell reconstitution after alpha-beta-depleted transplantation in children. Using unique molecular identifiers, the investigators prepared the TCRbeta library. MiXCR was run by TCRdb on the PCR reads, yielding one entry per CDR3 protein. The data contain 75,000 to 80,000 distinct CDR3 sequences, 15% to 20% of them singletons. The source material was PBMCs, mostly from graft donor cells, sampled 360 days after TCRalphabeta/CD19-depleted stem cell transplant. The receptor source for this set is a male patient between 2 and 10 years old who had a stem cell transplant for acute lymphoblastic leukemia, so the T cells may come from the graft donor.

Notes on this clonotype: This may be a read error, as it is one base from a much larger clone. V and J are TRBV5-1 and TRBJ2-3; D might be TRBD1 (6 bases). Germline lookup yields CDR1 SGHRS and CDR2 YFSETQ. The CDR3 runs to 16 residues. As DNA, the CDR3 is TGCGCCGGCAGCTTCCAGGGGACACAACGCACAGATACGCAGTATTTT. As protein: CAGSFQGTQRTDTQYF.

The CDR3 spells CASSAHRSVRQETQYF. The CDR3 DNA reads TGTGCCAGCAGCGCCCACAGGTCCGTACGGCAAGAGACCCAGTACTTC. This chain joins TRBV5-5 and TRBJ2-5; D perhaps matches TRBD1 (5 bases). Trimming left V 4 bases short and J 2 bases short, with 18 bases between. CDR1 is SGHKS and CDR2 is YYEKEE in the germline V gene (reference sequence). CDR3 length: 16 amino acids.

This chain links TRBV10-3 with TRBJ2-1; 7 nucleotides agree with TRBD1. There are 15 residues in the CDR3. The germline V gene has CDR1 ENHRY and CDR2 SYGVKD. V was clipped by 4 bases and J by 5 bases; unmatched bases: 8. The CDR3 sequence is CAISVTGYEDNEQFF. CDR3 sequence (DNA): TGTGCCATCAGTGTGACAGGGTACGAGGACAATGAGCAGTTCTTC.

This clonotype has only a few counts. The chain combines TRBV19 with TRBJ1-5; 9 nucleotides match TRBD1. From germline, CDR1 is LNHDA and CDR2 SQIVND (reference sequence). This CDR3 spans 15 amino acids. After removal of 7 bases from V and 3 bases from J, the junction contained 7 bases not matched to a gene. The CDR3 reads CASNLDRGNNQPQHF. CDR3 sequence (DNA): TGTGCCAGTAATTTGGACAGGGGCAACAATCAGCCCCAGCATTTT. The entire variable domain, with the rest obtained from reference TRBV19 and TRBJ1-5, is as follows: DGGITQSPKYLFRKEGQNVTLSCEQNLNHDAMYWYRQDPGQGLRLIYYSQIVNDFQKGDIAEGYSVSREKKESFPLTVTSAQKNPTAFYLCASNLDRGNNQPQHFGDGTRLSIL.

The chain has TRBV12-3 or TRBV12-4 and TRBJ1-5; D may be TRBD1 (5 bases). The CDR3 sequence is 14 residues long. V gave up 3 bases and J gave up 7 bases, with 13 bases separating them. CDR3 in DNA: TGTGCCAGCAGTTTGCATCTTGGGGGGCAGCCCCAGCATTTT. Residues: CASSLHLGGQPQHF.

This clonotype has just a few counts. The chain employs TRBV29-1 and TRBJ1-2, with a possible D match to TRBD1 (6 bases). The CDR3 contains 11 residues. V dropped 6 bases and J dropped 8 bases, with 13 bases sitting between them. Germline values: CDR1 SQVTM, CDR2 ANQGSEA. The CDR3, as DNA: TGCAGCGTCACAGGGTTAGGCGGCTACACCTTC. Its protein is CSVTGLGGYTF.

The rearrangement joins TRBV6-1 to TRBJ2-2; TRBD2 agrees at 12 bases. The CDR3 runs 15 residues. CDR1 is MNHNS and CDR2 is SASEGT in the germline V gene. V shed 4 bases, J shed 8 bases, and the junction held 5 bases outside the gene matches. In nucleotides, the CDR3 is TGTGCCAGCAGTGCCCGACTAGCGGGAGCGGGGGAGCTGTTTTTT. Amino acid sequence: CASSARLAGAGELFF.

This chain uses TRBV5-1 with TRBJ2-2, with TRBD2 matching 15 bases. J lost 4 bases, V lost 3 bases, and 1 base had no gene match. The germline V gene encodes CDR1 SGHRS and CDR2 YFSETQ. The CDR3 has 16 amino acids. DNA of the CDR3: TGCGCCAGCAGCTGGACTAGCGGGAGGGTCACCGGGGAGCTGTTTTTT. It yields the protein CASSWTSGRVTGELFF.

This chain's CDR3 is CASSLDAVGKTYNEQFF. The CDR3 DNA sequence: TGCGCCAGCAGCTTGGACGCGGTGGGAAAAACCTACAATGAGCAGTTCTTC. This chain uses TRBV5-1 with TRBJ2-1; no reliable D call. The germline V and J ends were trimmed by 0 bases and 2 bases, with 15 bases remaining between them. This CDR3 spans 17 amino acids. Germline loops: CDR1 SGHRS, CDR2 YFSETQ.